The sequence of this T cell receptor (beta chain) was determined in a study of cytomegalovirus exposure and HLA in healthy donors. Study at large: Researchers found that around 80% of about 400 genotyped donors fell within the Caucasian-associated ancestry cluster.

Points from the study as a whole: Most TCR sequences were rare, but some public TCRs occurred in many donors.

It was with 60 Vbeta and 13 Jbeta primers that the PCR ran. Produced via immunoSEQ multiplex PCR; TCRdb's table is partial and in-frame only. The sample yields 160,000 or so clones, almost 80% seen once. In regard to this clone: What it binds is unknown.

Germline assignment: CDR1 SQVTM and CDR2 ANQGSEA. The V gene end was trimmed by 0 bases and the J gene end by 7 bases; junction bases not matched to a gene: 8. CDR3 length: 16 amino acids. The sequenced material came from PBMCs. The rearrangement joins TRBV29-1 to TRBJ2-2, with 10 bases fitting TRBD2. The sequence derives from a man aged 40-49 years in good health and CMV-seropositive. This CDR3 is CSVEDLTSGKGGELFF. The CDR3 nucleotides read TGCAGCGTTGAAGATTTAACTAGCGGGAAAGGCGGGGAGCTGTTTTTT.